This T cell receptor (beta chain) was sequenced during a study of human T cells and chemical hapten exposure. Whole-study context: Donors were sensitized with 2% DPC on the upper inner arm.

The V and J ends lost 2 bases and 1 base respectively, with 8 bases between them. From germline, CDR1 is ENHRY and CDR2 SYGVKD. This CDR3 is built from 14 residues. The time point denotes: patch test 2, 6 weeks after DPC sensitization. Noted treatment: therapeutic diphenylcyclopropenone sensitization with weekly scalp DPC. This clonotype was observed at least ten times. Its antigen remains unidentified. Findings of the study overall: No shift was seen in TCRs above 1 in 1000 frequency with DPC sensitization. It was expanded TCRs that formed significantly more large CDR3 similarity clusters than controls did.

The library tagged each cDNA molecule with unique molecular identifiers. From the RACE reads, TCRdb called clonotypes with MiXCR, one entry per CDR3 protein. The data show about 96,000 distinct CDR3 sequences, with about 9% seen just once and more than 2% held by the top ten. This material consisted of whole blood, taken in connection with sensitization to the hapten diphenylcyclopropenone (DPC). The chain employs TRBV10-3 and TRBJ1-1, with D uncertain. The sequence was obtained from a woman between 40 and 55 years old with alopecia areata. Some clones in this sample may be carry-over from other donors' samples. CDR3 residues: CAISEVVGNTEAFF. The CDR3 DNA reads TGTGCCATCAGTGAGGTCGTTGGGAACACTGAAGCTTTCTTT.